Below, 8 T cell receptor beta chains from the same sample are listed, as sequenced in a study of cytomegalovirus exposure and HLA in healthy donors. Primers: 60 Vbeta forward and 13 Jbeta reverse. Clones were read by immunoSEQ multiplex PCR, and TCRdb kept only the in-frame ones, dropping some. The table includes some 98,000 clones, roughly 76% detected once. Sequenced material: PBMCs. These receptors originate from a man aged 45-65 years in good health and CMV-seronegative.

This sequence joins TRBV6-5 and TRBJ1-1; 7 positions match TRBD1. Germline V gene sequence: CDR1 MNHEY, CDR2 SVGAGI. Trimming cost V 7 bases and J 6 bases; bases outside gene matches: 11. The CDR3 spans 14 residues. CDR3 amino acids: CASTQEGAGSEAFF. In nucleotides, the CDR3 is TGTGCCAGCACCCAAGAGGGGGCCGGGTCTGAAGCTTTCTTT.

This sequence joins TRBV6-6 and TRBJ2-7; perhaps TRBD2 as D (7 bases). Trimming pared 2 bases from V and 5 bases from J, leaving 10 bases between. The CDR3 runs to 13 residues. CDR1 is MNHNY and CDR2 is SVGAGI in the germline V gene (reference sequence). As DNA, the CDR3 is TGTGCCAGCAGTTACCGGGGGGCCCACGAGCAGTACTTC. Translated, it gives CASSYRGAHEQYF.

V usage is TRBV6-5 and J usage is TRBJ2-7, with 7 nucleotides matching TRBD1. The germline CDR1 and CDR2 sequences are MNHEY and SVGAGI. The CDR3 consists of 15 residues. With V trimmed by 0 bases and J by 1 base, 3 bases remained unmatched. The CDR3 reads CASSYSAGGSYEQYF. The CDR3 DNA reads as TGTGCCAGCAGTTACTCGGCAGGGGGATCCTACGAGCAGTACTTC.

The rearrangement links TRBV27 to TRBJ1-1; D not resolved. Trimming took off 8 bases at V and 2 bases at J, with 15 bases between the two ends. CDR1 and CDR2 from the germline V gene are MNHEY and SMNVEV (reference sequence). The CDR3 has 14 amino acids. DNA for the CDR3: TGTGCCAGCGCACCGCAAGGGAGTAACACTGAAGCTTTCTTT. It translates to CASAPQGSNTEAFF.

This clone has a handful of counts. The gene calls are TRBV29-1 and TRBJ1-3, with D unresolved. V dropped 3 bases and J dropped 0 bases, with 6 bases sitting between them. The length of the CDR3 is 13 residues. Germline V gives CDR1 SQVTM, CDR2 ANQGSEA. This CDR3 is CSVELYSGNTIYF. The CDR3 DNA reads TGCAGCGTTGAGTTATACTCTGGAAACACCATATATTTT.

The chain joins TRBV27 to TRBJ2-2; the match to TRBD1 covers 7 bases. Per the germline V gene, CDR1 is MNHEY and CDR2 is SMNVEV (reference sequence). The ends lost 4 bases at V and 3 bases at J; junction bases unmatched: 11. The CDR3 is 17 amino acids. The CDR3 here is CASSSLGLTGYTGELFF. CDR3 in DNA: TGTGCCAGCAGTTCACTTGGCCTGACAGGGTACACCGGGGAGCTGTTTTTT.

The V call is TRBV29-1, the J call TRBJ2-7; the D gene is possibly TRBD1 (6 bases). CDR3 length equals 13 residues. Trimming removed 4 bases at V and 2 bases at J, with 12 bases between. Germline V gene lookup returns CDR1 SQVTM and CDR2 ANQGSEA. The chain's CDR3 is CSVGRDKTYEQYF. The CDR3 nucleotides are TGCAGCGTTGGACGGGACAAAACCTACGAGCAGTACTTC.

This clone was seen only a few times. CDR3 residues: CASTSGDIYGYTF. In DNA, the CDR3 is TGTGCCAGCACCAGTGGGGACATCTATGGCTACACCTTC. The genes are TRBV7-9 and TRBJ1-2; TRBD1 is a possible D gene (6 bases). Trimming cost V 7 bases and J 4 bases, with 13 bases left between them. Germline V CDR1 and CDR2: SEHNR, FQNEAQ (reference sequence). The CDR3 loop spans 13 amino acids.